This T cell receptor (beta chain) derives from a study of T-cell reconstitution after alpha-beta-depleted transplantation in children. A few counts support this clonotype. TCRbeta library preparation incorporated unique molecular identifiers. TCRdb called the PCR reads again in MiXCR, with one record for every CDR3 protein. The profile shows 600,000 to 700,000 distinct CDR3 sequences, approximately 15% of them singletons. V lost 5 bases to trimming and J lost 5 bases, with 10 bases between them. The CDR3 consists of 13 residues. The gene calls are TRBV12-3 or TRBV12-4 and TRBJ1-5, with D unresolved. The TCR originated in a human donor who donated a stem cell graft to a child with acute myeloid leukemia. The sequences come from PBMCs from the stem cell graft donor, collected from the stem cell graft. CDR3 bases: TGTGCCAGCAGTCGACATGGAGATCAGCCCCAGCATTTT. This sequence encodes CASSRHGDQPQHF.